One sample yielded the 14 T cell receptor beta chains listed below, sequenced in a study of blood T cell repertoires in COVID-19. TCRdb's copy holds only in-frame clones and misses some; the assay was immunoSEQ multiplex PCR. The repertoire holds 200,000 to 300,000 clones, with 88% as singletons. Specimen: PBMCs or T cells enriched from blood (not recorded which). These receptors all come from a woman between 35 and 50 years old with acute COVID-19.

The rearrangement uses TRBV10-2 and TRBJ1-1; D unclear. This CDR3 is 17 amino acids long. Germline loops: CDR1 WSHSY, CDR2 SAAADI. The V end was cut by 1 base, the J end by 0 bases, with 15 bases between. CDR3 coding DNA: TGCGCCAGCAGTGAGTTCCTATCTGGAGGAATGAACACTGAAGCTTTCTTT. Translating gives CASSEFLSGGMNTEAFF.

V gene TRBV3-1 (or the pseudogene TRBV3-2) combines with J gene TRBJ1-1; the D gene is possibly TRBD1 (6 bases). Trimming took off 1 base at V and 5 bases at J, with 14 bases between the two ends. Germline V lookup: CDR1 LGHDT, CDR2 YNNKEL (reference sequence). This CDR3 comprises 15 residues. CDR3 sequence: CASSQVPGQGTEAFF. As DNA, the CDR3 is TGTGCCAGCAGCCAAGTTCCAGGGCAGGGGACTGAAGCTTTCTTT.

The rearrangement joins TRBV19 to TRBJ1-1; perhaps TRBD1 as D (5 bases). The V gene's germline CDR1 is LNHDA and CDR2 SQIVND (reference sequence). V lost 7 bases, J lost 5 bases, and 14 bases lay in between. The CDR3 has 13 residues. The CDR3 DNA follows: TGTGCCAGTATGTGGGGGGTAGGGACTGAAGCTTTCTTT. Translated: CASMWGVGTEAFF.

This clone was found many times. The same CDR3 is also encoded by other DNA sequences in this sample. The chain uses TRBV18 and TRBJ1-1; D is unclear. Looked up from germline, CDR1 is KGHSH and CDR2 is LQKENI. V lost 2 bases to trimming and J lost 0 bases, with 7 bases between them. The CDR3 totals 14 residues. The CDR3 loop reads CASSPTPLNTEAFF. The CDR3 coding sequence is TGTGCCAGCTCACCAACTCCGCTGAACACTGAAGCTTTCTTT.

The chain has TRBV2 and TRBJ2-3; 9 bases match TRBD2. The germline gives CDR1 SNHLY, CDR2 FYNNEI. With V trimmed by 7 bases and J by 6 bases, 5 bases remained unmatched. The CDR3 sequence is 13 residues long. CDR3 amino acids: CASTLAGRDTQYF. In nucleotides, the CDR3 is TGTGCCAGCACGCTAGCGGGAAGGGATACGCAGTATTTT. Supplemented by reference TRBV2 and TRBJ2-3, the full variable domain reads EPEVTQTPSHQVTQMGQEVILRCVPISNHLYFYWYRQILGQKVEFLVSFYNNEISEKSEIFDDQFSVERPDGSNFTLKIRSTKLEDSAMYFCASTLAGRDTQYFGPGTRLTVL.

The CDR3, as DNA: TGTGCCAGCTCTAGGACAGTGGGTGGCTACACCTTC. It translates to CASSRTVGGYTF. The gene calls are TRBV5-6 and TRBJ1-2, with D tentatively TRBD1 (6 bases). The germline gives CDR1 SGHDT, CDR2 YYEEEE. The CDR3 runs to 12 residues. V was clipped by 7 bases and J by 7 bases, with 14 bases between them.

The chain carries TRBV10-2 and TRBJ2-7; maybe TRBD1 (5 bases). The CDR3 spans 14 residues. The V gene lost 3 bases and the J gene lost 3 bases, with 12 bases spanning the gap. CDR1 is WSHSY and CDR2 is SAAADI in the germline V gene. CDR3 nucleotides: TGCGCCAGCAGTGATGGGCAGGGTGGCTACGAGCAGTACTTC. Translating it yields CASSDGQGGYEQYF.

V and J are TRBV9 and TRBJ2-1; a possible D gene is TRBD2 (6 bases). The V gene lost 6 bases and the J gene lost 3 bases, with 16 bases spanning the gap. Germline V gives CDR1 SGDLS, CDR2 YYNGEE. The CDR3 runs to 15 residues. CDR3 region: CASTLSDSGYNEQFF. CDR3 nucleotide sequence: TGTGCCAGCACACTGTCGGATAGCGGCTACAATGAGCAGTTCTTC.

The J gene is TRBJ1-4, the V gene TRBV9; tentative D call: TRBD1 (6 bases). The V end was cut by 1 base, the J end by 5 bases, with 12 bases between. Per germline, CDR1 SGDLS and CDR2 YYNGEE. The CDR3 spans 15 residues. The CDR3 spells CASSVSNQGNEKLFF. In nucleotides, the CDR3 is TGTGCCAGCAGCGTATCCAATCAGGGGAATGAAAAACTGTTTTTT.

J is TRBJ1-2 and V is TRBV18; D perhaps matches TRBD1 (6 bases). V lost 6 bases to trimming and J lost 7 bases, with 12 bases between them. In germline, CDR1 is KGHSH, CDR2 LQKENI. The CDR3 has 12 residues. For the CDR3, the DNA is TGTGCCAGCTCCCCAGGGGCAGGTGGCTACACCTTC. Translation gives CASSPGAGGYTF.

This clone was observed once. CDR3 protein: CASKSFGQGQAFF. The CDR3 nucleotides are TGTGCCAGCAAATCTTTCGGACAGGGGCAAGCTTTCTTT. The V gene is TRBV7-2, the J gene TRBJ1-1; TRBD1 matches 9 bases. Germline V gene data show CDR1 as SGHTA and CDR2 as FQGNSA. The CDR3 loop spans 13 amino acids. V was pared by 7 bases and J by 9 bases, with 9 bases of the junction left unmatched.

The V call is TRBV2, the J call TRBJ1-5, with unresolved D. The length of the CDR3 is 18 residues. V dropped 6 bases and J dropped 3 bases, with 24 bases sitting between them. Germline assignment: CDR1 SNHLY and CDR2 FYNNEI. DNA for the CDR3: TGTGCCAGCAGCACCGACCCTGACGTGCCGGGGATCAATCAGCCCCAGCATTTT. Amino acids: CASSTDPDVPGINQPQHF. The whole variable domain, remainder taken from reference TRBV2 and TRBJ1-5, is EPEVTQTPSHQVTQMGQEVILRCVPISNHLYFYWYRQILGQKVEFLVSFYNNEISEKSEIFDDQFSVERPDGSNFTLKIRSTKLEDSAMYFCASSTDPDVPGINQPQHFGDGTRLSIL.

The chain carries TRBV3-1 (or the pseudogene TRBV3-2) and TRBJ1-3, with D unclear. The length of the CDR3 is 13 residues. The germline gives CDR1 LGHDT, CDR2 YNNKEL (reference sequence). V lost 1 base and J lost 4, with 5 bases in between. The CDR3 is CASSQAEGNTIYF. As DNA, the CDR3 is TGTGCCAGCAGCCAAGCTGAGGGAAACACCATATATTTT.

J is TRBJ1-1 and V is TRBV7-2, with D possibly matching TRBD1 (6 bases). The CDR3 consists of 13 residues. Germline assignment: CDR1 SGHTA and CDR2 FQGNSA. V was cut by 5 bases and J by 2 bases, with 9 bases left in between. The CDR3 loop reads CASSPDSNTEAFF. CDR3 nucleotides: TGTGCCAGCAGCCCGGACAGCAACACTGAAGCTTTCTTT.